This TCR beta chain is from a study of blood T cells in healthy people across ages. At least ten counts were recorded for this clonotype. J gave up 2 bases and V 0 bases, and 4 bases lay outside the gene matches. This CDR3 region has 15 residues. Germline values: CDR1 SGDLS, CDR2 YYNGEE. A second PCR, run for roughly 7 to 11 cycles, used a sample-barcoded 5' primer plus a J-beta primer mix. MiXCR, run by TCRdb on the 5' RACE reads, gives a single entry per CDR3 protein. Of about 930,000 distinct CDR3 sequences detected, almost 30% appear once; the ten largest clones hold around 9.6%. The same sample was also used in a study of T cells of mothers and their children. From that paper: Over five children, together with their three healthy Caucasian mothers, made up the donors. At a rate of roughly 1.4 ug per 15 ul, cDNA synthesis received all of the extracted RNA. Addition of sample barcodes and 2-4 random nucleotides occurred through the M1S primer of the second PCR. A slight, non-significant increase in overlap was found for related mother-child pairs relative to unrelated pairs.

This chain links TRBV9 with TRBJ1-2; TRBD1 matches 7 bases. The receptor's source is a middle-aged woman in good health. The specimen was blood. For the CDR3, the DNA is TGTGCCAGCAGCGTAGGTTTGGGACAGAACTATGGCTACACCTTC. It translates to CASSVGLGQNYGYTF.